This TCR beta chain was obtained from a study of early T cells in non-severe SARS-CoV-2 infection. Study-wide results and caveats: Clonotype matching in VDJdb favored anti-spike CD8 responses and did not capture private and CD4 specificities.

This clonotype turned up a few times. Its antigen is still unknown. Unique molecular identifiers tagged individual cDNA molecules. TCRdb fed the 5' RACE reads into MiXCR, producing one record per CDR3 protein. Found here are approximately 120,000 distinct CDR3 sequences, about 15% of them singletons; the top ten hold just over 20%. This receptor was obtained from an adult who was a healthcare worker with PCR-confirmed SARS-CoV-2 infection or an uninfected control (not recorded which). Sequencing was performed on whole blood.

The CDR3 coding sequence is TGTGCCATCACCGCCGGGGAAGTGGACACCATATATTTT. Translated: CAITAGEVDTIYF. The V call is TRBV10-3, the J call TRBJ1-3; D unresolved. This CDR3 is built from 13 residues. V lost 7 bases to trimming and J lost 8 bases, with 15 bases between them. The germline V gene has CDR1 ENHRY and CDR2 SYGVKD.